This is a list of T cell receptor beta chains from one sample in a study of blood T cell repertoires in COVID-19. Only in-frame clones appear in the TCRdb table, and some are missing; sequencing was by immunoSEQ multiplex PCR. The sample shows a few hundred thousand clones, about 86% of them seen only once. The sample consisted of peripheral blood. All receptors come from a man aged 60-69 years with acute or convalescent COVID-19. The conserved cysteine and the conserved F or W are not part of the CDR3 here. Expanded clones are given a class, and other clones once, few, many or no size at all.

>TRBV19|once|TRBJ2-3
ASSRREGNTDTQY
>TRBV2|NA|TRBJ1-5
ASTYTPGGNQPQH
>TRBV19|NA|TRBJ1-6
ASSMESSYNSPLH
>TRBV10-3|NA|TRBJ1-2
AIRDIAYGYT
>TRBV5-1|NA|TRBJ1-2
ASSLKGEHGYT
>TRBV28|NA|TRBJ1-3
ASRPIATVRNTIY
>TRBV27|NA|TRBJ1-3
ASRGQGGNTIY
>TRBV5-8|few|TRBJ1-5
ASSPIMWGSNQPQH
>TRBV6-5|NA|TRBJ2-7
ASSYSPLAGLQY
>TRBV6-1|NA|TRBJ2-7
ASSEAAGGRWQY
>TRBV30|once|TRBJ2-3
AWRATDTQY
>TRBV7-2|NA|TRBJ2-4
ASSPTGLNFQY
>TRBV6-1|few|TRBJ2-4
ASSRPKNIQY
>TRBV5-1|NA|TRBJ2-2
ASSFLAGNTGELF
>TRBV6-5|NA|TRBJ1-4
ALGQGLEKLF
>TRBV10-3|NA|TRBJ2-1
ATEDNYNEQF
>TRBV3-1/TRBV3-2|NA|TRBJ2-2
ASSEGGPGELF
>TRBV27|NA|TRBJ2-7
ASSPRDGGGYEQY
>TRBV11-3|NA|TRBJ2-7
ASSPGDRWAGQY
>TRBV19|NA|TRBJ1-4
ASRHSSGATNEKLF
>TRBV27|few|TRBJ1-6
ASSLRSSYNSPLH
>TRBV11-2|NA|TRBJ2-5
ASSFSGRSGETQY
>TRBV9|NA|TRBJ2-5
ASSVSHSETQY
>TRBV2|NA|TRBJ2-1
ASSQSSGRAGEQF
>TRBV5-1|NA|TRBJ1-2
ASSLELRGDGYT
>TRBV7-2|NA|TRBJ2-2
ASSLGQNTGELF
>TRBV7-9|NA|TRBJ1-2
ASSLGGRGYGYT
>TRBV5-1|few|TRBJ2-7
ASSTGTAGDYEQY
>TRBV6-5|once|TRBJ2-1
ASGRELAYEQF
>TRBV11-3|once|TRBJ2-7
ASSQTSSYEQY
>TRBV12-3/TRBV12-4|NA|TRBJ1-6
ASSFHSSPLH
>TRBV7-9|NA|TRBJ2-1
ASSPRQGTYNEQF
>TRBV4-2|once|TRBJ1-5
ASSQGGDNQPQH
>TRBV7-3|NA|TRBJ2-1
ASSLHSGSGTYNEQF
>TRBV29-1|NA|TRBJ2-5
SVDIQGAIGETQY
>TRBV29-1|NA|TRBJ1-1
SVEPVNTEAF
>TRBV9|once|TRBJ2-1
ASSVRADSSYNEQF
>TRBV11-2|NA|TRBJ2-7
ASSPSYEQY
>TRBV11-1|NA|TRBJ2-5
ASSLARGLAGVETQY
>TRBV6-5|NA|TRBJ2-2
ACPRVYTGELF
>TRBV29-1|NA|TRBJ1-1
SVLGQGRTEAF
>TRBV3-1/TRBV3-2|once|TRBJ1-2
ASSQGGRGRSGYT
>TRBV29-1|NA|TRBJ2-3
SGGSTDTQY
>TRBV25-1|NA|TRBJ1-2
ASSEHGTGVNYGYT
>TRBV2|NA|TRBJ2-5
ASSPLLLETQY
>TRBV12-3/TRBV12-4|NA|TRBJ2-2
ASSLAAGGELF
>TRBV5-5|NA|TRBJ2-2
ASTLTNTGELF
>TRBV15|NA|TRBJ2-6
ATSRGRSSGANVLT
>TRBV6-5|NA|TRBJ1-2
ASSYSEGAYGYT
>TRBV2|NA|TRBJ2-7
ASRVTPGTGTQGAYEQY